Here is one T cell receptor beta chain with its context. Its antigen is still unknown. The sample contains more than one DNA sequence encoding this CDR3. CDR1 MNHNS and CDR2 SASEGT come from the germline V gene. The CDR3 loop spans 13 amino acids. Trimming cost V 1 base and J 2 bases, with 5 bases left between them. The source of the sample is a study of cytomegalovirus exposure and HLA in healthy donors. The PCR used 60 Vbeta and 13 Jbeta primers. Measured with immunoSEQ multiplex PCR; TCRdb has only the in-frame clones, and not every one. There are roughly 190,000 clones in the sample; more than 9.5% occur only once, and approximately 8.3% lies in the top ten. The study, taken as a whole, reports: There were some public TCRs occurring in many donors, but most TCR sequences were rare. For presence/absence analyses, sequencing depth was assumed to be roughly uniform across donors. As a later analysis showed, a missense DCLRE1C variant was linked to trimming of TCR beta V- and J-genes. One cluster of highly shared sequence variants probably arose as a sequencing artifact.

The material sequenced was PBMCs. The chain couples TRBV6-1 to TRBJ1-2; D gene ambiguous. The source is a man aged 50 to 59 in good health and CMV-seropositive. The CDR3 loop is CASSEGLNYGYTF. CDR3 nucleotide sequence: TGTGCCAGCAGTGAAGGTCTAAACTATGGCTACACCTTC.